This T cell receptor (beta chain) is from a study of control samples from healthy donors and cancer patients. This table comes from immunoSEQ multiplex PCR, and its TCRdb copy is limited to in-frame clones, with some not included. The sample holds 150,000 to 200,000 clones, around 90% seen once. This clonotype was obtained from a woman between 50 and 59 years old in good health. Material for sequencing was blood.

CDR3 residues: CASSPVGGDTQYF. The CDR3 nucleotides are TGTGCCAGCAGCCCCGTCGGGGGGGATACGCAGTATTTT. This chain connects TRBV11-1 to TRBJ2-3; 7 positions agree with TRBD2. Trimming at V came to 5 bases and at J to 6 bases, leaving 5 bases not matched to a gene. This CDR3 has 13 residues. The V gene's germline CDR1 is SGHAT and CDR2 FQDESV (reference sequence).